Shown below are 20 T cell receptor beta chains from a single sample sequenced in a study of cytomegalovirus exposure and HLA in healthy donors. With 60 Vbeta and 13 Jbeta primers, the PCR was carried out. Method: immunoSEQ multiplex PCR; TCRdb's copy keeps in-frame clones and lacks some. The sample has roughly 100,000 clones; 76% are singletons. The specimen sequenced was PBMCs. These receptors were taken from a man younger than 45 in good health and CMV-seropositive.

The CDR3 sequence: CASSGTTGGGNTIYF. Written as DNA, the CDR3 is TGTGCCAGCAGTGGAACTACAGGGGGCGGAAACACCATATATTTT. The V gene is TRBV6-1, the J gene TRBJ1-3; 9 bases agree with TRBD1. Germline V gene lookup returns CDR1 MNHNS and CDR2 SASEGT. With V trimmed by 4 bases and J by 4 bases, 5 bases remained unmatched. The CDR3 sequence is 15 residues long.

V and J are TRBV5-1 and TRBJ2-5; 14 bases are a match to TRBD2. Germline V CDR1 and CDR2: SGHRS, YFSETQ. This CDR3 has 16 amino acids. Trimming cost V 4 bases and J 4 bases; bases outside gene matches: 6. In DNA, the CDR3 is TGCGCCAGCAGCCCCCGGACTAGCGGGGGGATAGAGACCCAGTACTTC. Translated, it gives CASSPRTSGGIETQYF.

The genes are TRBV11-1 and TRBJ2-1, with 8 bases fitting TRBD2. Germline V CDR1 and CDR2: SGHAT, FQDESV (reference sequence). After removal of 3 bases from V and 2 bases from J, the junction contained 3 bases not matched to a gene. This CDR3 is 15 amino acids long. CDR3 protein: CASSFQAGAYNEQFF. The CDR3 DNA is TGTGCCAGCAGCTTTCAAGCGGGGGCCTACAATGAGCAGTTCTTC.

This chain joins TRBV7-2 and TRBJ2-7, with no clear D. V lost 5 bases and J 6 bases, leaving 11 bases between the germline ends. Germline-derived CDR1 and CDR2 are SGHTA and FQGNSA. The CDR3 loop spans 12 amino acids. In nucleotides, the CDR3 is TGTGCCAGCAGCCCCACTACCTTCGAGCAGTACTTC. Translating it yields CASSPTTFEQYF.

V gene TRBV4-1 combines with J gene TRBJ2-7; perhaps TRBD1 as D (6 bases). The CDR3 is 14 residues long. The germline CDR1 and CDR2 sequences are MGHRA and YSYEKL. V dropped 0 bases and J dropped 6 bases, with 12 bases sitting between them. CDR3 nucleotide sequence: TGCGCCAGCAGCCAAGATGGGTTCAGGGGCGAGCAGTACGTC. It codes for CASSQDGFRGEQYV.

This chain links TRBV4-2 with TRBJ2-1; TRBD2 aligns across 13 bases. The junction had 7 bases not matched to a gene; V was cut back by 4 bases and J by 4 bases. There are 17 residues in the CDR3. Germline loops: CDR1 LGHNA, CDR2 YNFKEQ. The CDR3 DNA reads TGTGCCAGCAGCCCCCGGACTAGCGGGAGAGGATACAATGAGCAGTTCTTC. Protein product: CASSPRTSGRGYNEQFF.

This rearrangement joins TRBV15 to TRBJ1-2; no clear D gene. Germline loops: CDR1 LNHNV, CDR2 YYDKDF (reference sequence). V was shortened by 0 bases and J by 4 bases, with 15 bases between the two germline ends. This CDR3 contains 16 residues. CDR3: CATSRDLVETIYGYTF. CDR3 DNA: TGTGCCACCAGCAGAGATCTGGTCGAGACAATCTATGGCTACACCTTC. The full variable domain, with the rest looked up from reference TRBV15 and TRBJ1-2, is DAMVIQNPRYQVTQFGKPVTLSCSQTLNHNVMYWYQQKSSQAPKLLFHYYDKDFNNEADTPDNFQSRRPNTSFCFLDIRSPGLGDTAMYLCATSRDLVETIYGYTFGSGTRLTVV.

The chain uses TRBV7-9 and TRBJ1-2; maybe TRBD1 (6 bases). Germline CDR1 is SEHNR and CDR2 is FQNEAQ (reference sequence). Trimming pared 5 bases from V and 6 bases from J, leaving 16 bases between. This CDR3 spans 14 amino acids. The CDR3 coding sequence is TGTGCCAGCAGCGCCGGGACATTAGAGGATGGCTACACCTTC. Protein sequence: CASSAGTLEDGYTF.

This clone has just one count. The chain is built from TRBV13 and TRBJ2-3; D gene ambiguous. The CDR3 covers 14 residues. Germline V lookup: CDR1 PRHDT, CDR2 FYEKMQ (reference sequence). V dropped 1 base and J dropped 2 bases, with 7 bases sitting between them. The CDR3 sequence: CASSLDINTDTQYF. The CDR3 DNA reads TGTGCCAGCAGCTTAGACATAAACACAGATACGCAGTATTTT.

The count of this clone is one. J is TRBJ2-2 and V is TRBV6-4; 7 nucleotides agree with TRBD2. The J segment lost 4 bases and the V segment lost 4 bases, leaving 9 bases of the junction unmatched. The CDR3 runs 16 residues. In germline, CDR1 is MRHNA, CDR2 SNTAGT. CDR3 sequence (DNA): TGTGCCAGCAGTGTACAAAGCGGGACGTCCACCGGGGAGCTGTTTTTT. Its translation: CASSVQSGTSTGELFF.

The chain recombines TRBV10-2 with TRBJ2-7; possibly TRBD1 for D (6 bases). The germline gives CDR1 WSHSY, CDR2 SAAADI. V was shortened by 5 bases and J by 0 bases, with 8 bases between the two germline ends. This CDR3 comprises 13 residues. The CDR3 is CASSPDSSYEQYV. In nucleotides, the CDR3 is TGCGCCAGCAGTCCGGACAGCTCCTACGAGCAGTACGTC.

The chain uses TRBV5-4 and TRBJ2-3; TRBD2 agrees at 7 bases. Germline trimming cut 5 bases from V and 3 bases from J; bases unmatched to any gene: 15. Germline V gene lookup returns CDR1 SGHNT and CDR2 YYREEE (reference sequence). The CDR3 contains 17 residues. In DNA form, the CDR3 reads TGTGCCAGCAGGCGGGATTTGCGGGAGAGGAGGACAGATACGCAGTATTTT. Amino acids: CASRRDLRERRTDTQYF.

The CDR3 loop reads CAITKDRGLSDTQYF. In nucleotides, the CDR3 is TGTGCCATCACCAAGGACAGGGGGCTGAGTGATACGCAGTATTTT. The rearrangement joins TRBV10-3 to TRBJ2-3; the match to TRBD1 covers 11 bases. The CDR3 has 15 amino acids. Trimming removed 7 bases from V and 6 bases from J; junction bases left unmatched: 9. Looked up from germline, CDR1 is ENHRY and CDR2 is SYGVKD.

Only one count was recorded for this clone. The chain combines TRBV5-1 with TRBJ2-2; the match to TRBD2 covers 7 bases. The ends lost 1 base at V and 7 bases at J; junction bases unmatched: 10. This CDR3 is 16 amino acids long. From germline, CDR1 is SGHRS and CDR2 YFSETQ. The CDR3 reads CASSLNAGVKGGELFF. CDR3 bases: TGCGCCAGCAGCTTGAATGCGGGAGTGAAAGGCGGGGAGCTGTTTTTT.

The V gene is TRBV18, the J gene TRBJ2-1; 9 nucleotides align to TRBD1. The V gene's germline CDR1 is KGHSH and CDR2 LQKENI. This CDR3 spans 13 amino acids. V lost 3 bases, J lost 7 bases, and 1 base stayed unmatched. The CDR3 is CASSPDRGNEQFF. In DNA form, the CDR3 reads TGTGCCAGCTCACCTGACAGGGGGAATGAGCAGTTCTTC.

The chain combines TRBV19 with TRBJ1-5; D is possibly TRBD1 (6 bases). Trimming removed 6 bases from V and 4 bases from J, with 13 bases in between. The germline gives CDR1 LNHDA, CDR2 SQIVND (reference sequence). The CDR3 runs 14 residues. CDR3 loop: CASRQTGINQPQHF. The CDR3, as DNA: TGTGCCAGTAGACAAACAGGGATAAATCAGCCCCAGCATTTT.

This chain joins TRBV5-1 and TRBJ2-2, with D unresolved. The CDR3 length is 14 residues. CDR1 is SGHRS and CDR2 is YFSETQ in the germline V gene. V was cut by 4 bases and J by 3 bases, with 10 bases left in between. The CDR3 sequence: CASSPELYTGELFF. In nucleotides, the CDR3 is TGCGCCAGCAGCCCCGAGTTGTACACCGGGGAGCTGTTTTTT.

This clone appeared a few times. The rearrangement joins TRBV6-1 to TRBJ1-5, with a possible D match to TRBD1 (5 bases). CDR1 is MNHNS, CDR2 SASEGT, per germline. V was clipped by 4 bases and J by 4 bases, with 11 bases between them. The CDR3 is made up of 14 amino acids. CDR3 loop: CASSVAGHNQPQHF. CDR3 in DNA: TGTGCCAGCAGTGTGGCAGGGCATAATCAGCCCCAGCATTTT.

This clone was observed a handful of times. This chain uses TRBV19 with TRBJ2-2, with D uncertain. Per the germline V gene, CDR1 is LNHDA and CDR2 is SQIVND (reference sequence). The CDR3 loop spans 14 amino acids. V lost 6 bases, J lost 6 bases, and 14 bases lay in between. CDR3 nucleotide sequence: TGTGCCAGTAGATCCCCCGGTTCGTCCGGGGAGCTGTTTTTT. Translation: CASRSPGSSGELFF.

The rearrangement uses TRBV2 and TRBJ1-1; D might be TRBD1 (5 bases). CDR3 length equals 15 residues. V was pared by 5 bases and J by 4 bases, with 17 bases between. Germline values: CDR1 SNHLY, CDR2 FYNNEI. Written as DNA, the CDR3 is TGTGCCAGCAGTCTCCGGGGGGTCAAGGGCACTGAAGCTTTCTTT. Its translation is CASSLRGVKGTEAFF.